These T cell receptor beta chains were read from a single sample in a study of blood T cell repertoires in COVID-19. The protocol was immunoSEQ multiplex PCR, while the TCRdb copy is restricted to in-frame clones and leaves out a portion. Of more than 100,000 clones listed, 87% are singletons. The material sequenced was peripheral blood. The receptors come from a man aged 50 to 60 with active COVID-19. CDR3s include the opening cysteine and the closing phenylalanine or tryptophan. Each record gives: D gene, V gene, J gene, clone size, CDR3 DNA, CDR3 protein. D genes are given only for firm matches. Clone size, where shown, is once, few, many, or a class for clones that have expanded.

>-|TRBV6-5|TRBJ1-4|-
TGTGCCAGCAGTTACGGGCAAGCAACTAATGAAAAACTGTTTTTT
CASSYGQATNEKLFF
>TRBD2|TRBV6-4|TRBJ2-3|-
TGTGCCAGCAGTGTCCCCTTGTCGGCGGGGGGAAGGGATACGCAGTATTTT
CASSVPLSAGGRDTQYF
>TRBD2|TRBV2|TRBJ2-5|once
TGTGCCAGCAGAGGGACTAGCGGGGGGCAAGAGACCCAGTACTTC
CASRGTSGGQETQYF
>TRBD1|TRBV19|TRBJ1-6|-
TGTGCCAGTAGTCCCCGGGACAGAAATTCACCCCTCCACTTT
CASSPRDRNSPLHF
>-|TRBV6-5|TRBJ2-4|-
TGTGCCAGCACATCAAGCGGAGCGAAAAGAAACATTCAGTACTTC
CASTSSGAKRNIQYF
>-|TRBV5-4|TRBJ2-1|-
TGTGCCAGCAGCGGACCGGGCGGCCCCAGCGGGAATGAGCAGTTCTTC
CASSGPGGPSGNEQFF
>TRBD2|TRBV5-5|TRBJ2-3|-
TGTGCCAGCAGCAATCTAGCGGCTAGCACAGATACGCAGTATTTT
CASSNLAASTDTQYF
>-|TRBV19|TRBJ2-1|-
TGTGCCAGTACAAAAAACCCAGGATGGAAAAATGAGCAGTTCTTC
CASTKNPGWKNEQFF
>-|TRBV4-1|TRBJ1-2|-
TGCGCCAGCAGCCAAGTTTCCGCCAGCGGCTATGGCTACACCTTC
CASSQVSASGYGYTF
>-|TRBV10-3|TRBJ2-6|-
TGTGCCATCAGTGGGGGCATCTCTGGGGCCAACGTCCTGACTTTC
CAISGGISGANVLTF
>TRBD2|TRBV5-6|TRBJ2-2|few
TGTGCCAGCAGCTCTTACGGGGAGGGCAGCAGCGGGGAGCTGTTTTTT
CASSSYGEGSSGELFF
>TRBD1|TRBV3-1/TRBV3-2|TRBJ1-2|-
TGTGCCAGCAGCCAAGAGGGGACAGGGACGTACACCTTC
CASSQEGTGTYTF
>-|TRBV19|TRBJ2-2|-
TGTGCCAGTTCCCCAGCGTGGACTTCGAACACCGGGGAGCTGTTTTTT
CASSPAWTSNTGELFF
>-|TRBV6-5|TRBJ1-1|-
TGTGCCAGCAGGGGGGGGGTGAACACTGAAGCTTTCTTT
CASRGGVNTEAFF
>TRBD2|TRBV10-3|TRBJ2-7|-
TGTGCCATCAGTGAGTCATTTTCGGGGGCGGGAGGCGAGCAGTACTTC
CAISESFSGAGGEQYF
>TRBD2|TRBV9|TRBJ2-3|-
TGTGCCAGCAGCGGCCTTCTCGGGGGGGGCACAGATACGCAGTATTTT
CASSGLLGGGTDTQYF
>-|TRBV18|TRBJ2-5|-
TGTGCCAGCTCAGACAGGCTGCAAGAGACCCAGTACTTC
CASSDRLQETQYF
>-|TRBV30|TRBJ1-2|-
TGTGCCTGGAGCCGGGGGGTTACCTATGGCTACACCTTC
CAWSRGVTYGYTF
>-|TRBV6-5|TRBJ2-7|few
TGTGCCAGCAGTCCAACCACATATGAGCAGTACTTC
CASSPTTYEQYF
>-|TRBV6-1|TRBJ1-6|-
TGTGCCAGCAGTGAAGGACCCGAGGGTAATTCACCCCTCCACTTT
CASSEGPEGNSPLHF
>-|TRBV6-5|TRBJ1-5|-
TGTGCCAGCAGCCGTGGTTCGGGGCAGCCCCAGCATTTT
CASSRGSGQPQHF
>TRBD2|TRBV6-5|TRBJ2-5|-
TGTGCTGTAAGGGCGGGGGGCATCAAGAGGGCCCAGTACTTC
CAVRAGGIKRAQYF
>-|TRBV3-1/TRBV3-2|TRBJ2-6|-
TGTGCCAGCAGCCGAAGGAGCTCTGGGGCCAACGTCCTGACTTTC
CASSRRSSGANVLTF
>TRBD2|TRBV7-6|TRBJ2-2|-
TGTGCCAGCAGCTTAGCGGCGGGGGGAACGAACACCGGGGAGCTGTTTTTT
CASSLAAGGTNTGELFF
>TRBD1|TRBV12-3/TRBV12-4|TRBJ1-5|-
TGTGCCAGCGGGCAGGGGGAAAATCAGCCCCAGCATTTT
CASGQGENQPQHF
>TRBD2|TRBV25-1|TRBJ2-3|-
TGTGCCAGCAGTAGCGGGGGATTTATTGAAGATACGCAGTATTTT
CASSSGGFIEDTQYF